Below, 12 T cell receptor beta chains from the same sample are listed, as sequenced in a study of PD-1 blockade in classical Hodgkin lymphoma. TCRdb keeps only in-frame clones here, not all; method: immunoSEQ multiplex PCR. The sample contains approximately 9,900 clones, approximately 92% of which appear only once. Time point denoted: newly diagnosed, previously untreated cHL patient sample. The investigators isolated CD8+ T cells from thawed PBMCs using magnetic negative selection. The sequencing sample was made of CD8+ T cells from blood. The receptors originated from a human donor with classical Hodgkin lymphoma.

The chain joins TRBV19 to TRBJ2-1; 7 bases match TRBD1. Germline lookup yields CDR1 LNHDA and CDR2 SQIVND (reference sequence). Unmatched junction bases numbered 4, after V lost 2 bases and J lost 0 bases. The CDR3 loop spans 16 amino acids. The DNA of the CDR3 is TGTGCCAGTAGTATAAGGACAGGCAGCTCCTACAATGAGCAGTTCTTC. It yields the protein CASSIRTGSSYNEQFF. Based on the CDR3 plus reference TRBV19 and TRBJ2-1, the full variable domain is DGGITQSPKYLFRKEGQNVTLSCEQNLNHDAMYWYRQDPGQGLRLIYYSQIVNDFQKGDIAEGYSVSREKKESFPLTVTSAQKNPTAFYLCASSIRTGSSYNEQFFGPGTRLTVL.

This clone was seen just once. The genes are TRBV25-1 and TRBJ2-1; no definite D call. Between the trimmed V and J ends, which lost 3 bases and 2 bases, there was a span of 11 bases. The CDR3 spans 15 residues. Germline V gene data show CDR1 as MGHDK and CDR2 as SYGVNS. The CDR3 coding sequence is TGTGCCAGCAGTGACCGGGTTCTCACCTACAATGAGCAGTTCTTC. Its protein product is CASSDRVLTYNEQFF.

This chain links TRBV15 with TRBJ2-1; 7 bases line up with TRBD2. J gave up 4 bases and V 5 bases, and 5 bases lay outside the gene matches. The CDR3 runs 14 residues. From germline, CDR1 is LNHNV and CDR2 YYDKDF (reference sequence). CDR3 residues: CATSDELAYNEQFF. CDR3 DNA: TGTGCCACCAGCGACGAACTAGCGTACAATGAGCAGTTCTTC.

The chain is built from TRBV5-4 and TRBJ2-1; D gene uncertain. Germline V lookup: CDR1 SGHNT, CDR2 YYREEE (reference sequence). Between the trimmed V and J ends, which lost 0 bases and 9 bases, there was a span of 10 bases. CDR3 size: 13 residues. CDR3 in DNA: TGTGCCAGCAGCTTGGGCGCTCTGGGTGAGCAGTTCTTC. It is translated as CASSLGALGEQFF.

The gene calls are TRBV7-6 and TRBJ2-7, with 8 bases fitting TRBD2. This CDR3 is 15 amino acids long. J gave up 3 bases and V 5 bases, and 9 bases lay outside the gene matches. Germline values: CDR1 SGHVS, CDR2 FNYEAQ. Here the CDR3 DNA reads TGTGCCAGCAGCCGTGAACTAGCGGAGGGCTACGAGCAGTACTTC. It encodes CASSRELAEGYEQYF.

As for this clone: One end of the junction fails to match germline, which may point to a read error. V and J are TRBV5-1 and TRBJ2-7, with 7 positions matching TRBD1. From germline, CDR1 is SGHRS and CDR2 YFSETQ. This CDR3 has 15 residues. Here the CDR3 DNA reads TGCGCCAGCAGCCGGACAGGTCTAGACTCCCACGAGCAGTACTTC. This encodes CASSRTGLDSHEQYF.

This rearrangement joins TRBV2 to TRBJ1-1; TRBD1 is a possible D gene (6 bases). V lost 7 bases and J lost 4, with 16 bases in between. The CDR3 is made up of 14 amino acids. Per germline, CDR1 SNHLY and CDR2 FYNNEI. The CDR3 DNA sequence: TGTGCCAGCATCCCTTGGGGGGGCGGCACTGAAGCTTTCTTT. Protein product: CASIPWGGGTEAFF.

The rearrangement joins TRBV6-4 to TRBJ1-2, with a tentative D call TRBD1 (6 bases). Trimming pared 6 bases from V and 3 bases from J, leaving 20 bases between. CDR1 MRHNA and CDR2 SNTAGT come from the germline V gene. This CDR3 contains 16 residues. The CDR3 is CASRPRLDRKDYGYTF. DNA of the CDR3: TGTGCCAGCAGACCGAGGTTAGACAGGAAGGACTATGGCTACACCTTC.

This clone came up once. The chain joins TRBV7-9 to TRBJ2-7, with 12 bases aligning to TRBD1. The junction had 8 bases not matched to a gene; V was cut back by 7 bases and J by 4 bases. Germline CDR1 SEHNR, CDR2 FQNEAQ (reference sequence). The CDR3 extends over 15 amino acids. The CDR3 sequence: CASTLPGQGAYEQYF. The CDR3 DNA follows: TGTGCCAGCACCCTCCCGGGACAGGGGGCGTACGAGCAGTACTTC.

For the CDR3, the DNA is TGTGCCAGCAGCCAAGATGAAGCGGGGGGCACAGATACGCAGTATTTT. This gives the protein CASSQDEAGGTDTQYF. The rearrangement uses TRBV4-2 and TRBJ2-3, with 8 bases fitting TRBD2. Per germline, CDR1 LGHNA and CDR2 YNFKEQ. J was trimmed by 1 base and V by 0 bases; bases with no gene match: 3. The CDR3 is made up of 16 amino acids.

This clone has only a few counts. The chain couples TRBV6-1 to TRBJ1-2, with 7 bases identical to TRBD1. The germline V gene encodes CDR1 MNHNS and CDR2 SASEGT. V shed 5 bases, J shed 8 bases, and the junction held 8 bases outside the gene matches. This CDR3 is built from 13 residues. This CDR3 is CASSPGGARGYTF. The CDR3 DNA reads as TGTGCCAGCAGTCCAGGGGGGGCTAGAGGCTACACCTTC.

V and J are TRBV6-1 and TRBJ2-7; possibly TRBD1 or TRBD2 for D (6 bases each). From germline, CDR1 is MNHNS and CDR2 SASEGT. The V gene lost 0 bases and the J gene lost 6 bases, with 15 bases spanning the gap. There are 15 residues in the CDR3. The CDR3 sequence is CASSEAGRGGIEQYF. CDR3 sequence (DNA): TGTGCCAGCAGTGAAGCCGGACGAGGGGGGATCGAGCAGTACTTC.